This TCR beta chain was sequenced during a study of T-cell reconstitution after alpha-beta-depleted transplantation in children. Unmatched junction bases numbered 3, after V lost 6 bases and J lost 4 bases. The CDR3 has 13 residues. Germline V lookup: CDR1 MNHNY, CDR2 SVGAGI (reference sequence). General study points: By about two months after transplant, alpha-beta T cells reportedly arose from several hundred graft clones that had expanded. It was newly produced T cells that mostly accounted for T-cell counts and diversity one year after transplant. Surviving recipient T cells and intrathymic progenitors accounted for some patients' high TCRbeta diversity at day 60.

About this clonotype: Its antigen remains unknown.

Unique molecular identifiers were built into the TCRbeta library. TCRdb re-called the PCR reads through MiXCR, storing one row per CDR3 protein. Of roughly 490,000 distinct CDR3 sequences listed, approximately 10% are singletons. Here the sequenced sample was PBMCs, mostly from graft donor cells, taken 180 days after TCRalphabeta/CD19-depleted stem cell transplant. This chain links TRBV6-6 with TRBJ2-1, with TRBD1 matching over 7 bases. The clonotype comes from a female patient aged 2-10 years who had a stem cell transplant for aplastic anemia, so the T cells may come from the graft donor. The CDR3 DNA sequence: TGTGCCAGCAGGCAACAGGGGTACAATGAGCAGTTCTTC. Translating it yields CASRQQGYNEQFF.